The rows below give T cell receptor beta chains drawn from one sample of a study of blood T cell repertoires in COVID-19. The method was immunoSEQ multiplex PCR; TCRdb's version includes in-frame clones alone and lacks a portion of them. The sample has fewer than 600,000 clones, roughly 90% seen once. Sequencing used PBMCs or T cells enriched from blood (not recorded which). Receptors originate from a woman aged 35 to 49 who had recovered from COVID-19. CDR3s include the opening cysteine and the closing phenylalanine or tryptophan. Each record gives: D gene, clone size, J gene, CDR3 length, V gene, CDR3 protein, CDR3 DNA. A D gene is named only where the DNA matches it firmly. Clone size is not always given. Where it is, it says once, few, many or a class for expanded clones.

D gene: TRBD2
clone size: once
J gene: TRBJ2-3
CDR3 length: 18
V gene: TRBV5-1
CDR3 protein: CASSSGTSGRWLTDTQYF
CDR3 DNA: TGCGCCAGCAGCTCTGGGACTAGCGGGAGGTGGCTTACAGATACGCAGTATTTT

D gene: NA
clone size: once
J gene: TRBJ2-3
CDR3 length: 15
V gene: TRBV19
CDR3 protein: CASSIQLQHTDTQYF
CDR3 DNA: TGTGCCAGTAGTATCCAATTGCAACACACAGATACGCAGTATTTT

D gene: TRBD1
clone size: few
J gene: TRBJ1-5
CDR3 length: 17
V gene: TRBV19
CDR3 protein: CASRILGTEGRNQPQHF
CDR3 DNA: TGTGCCAGTAGGATTCTCGGGACAGAGGGCAGAAATCAGCCCCAGCATTTT

D gene: NA
clone size: NA
J gene: TRBJ2-4
CDR3 length: 14
V gene: TRBV7-9
CDR3 protein: CASSLGVAKNIQYF
CDR3 DNA: TGTGCCAGCAGCTTAGGAGTGGCCAAAAACATTCAGTACTTC

D gene: NA
clone size: NA
J gene: TRBJ1-3
CDR3 length: 16
V gene: TRBV19
CDR3 protein: CASSPSLTGSGNTIYF
CDR3 DNA: TGTGCCAGTAGTCCCTCCTTGACAGGCTCTGGAAACACCATATATTTT

D gene: TRBD2
clone size: NA
J gene: TRBJ2-1
CDR3 length: 15
V gene: TRBV5-1
CDR3 protein: CASSLRVAGGYEQFF
CDR3 DNA: TGCGCCAGCAGCTTACGGGTAGCGGGAGGCTATGAGCAGTTCTTC

D gene: NA
clone size: NA
J gene: TRBJ1-1
CDR3 length: 14
V gene: TRBV6-5
CDR3 protein: CASSLQPGNTEAFF
CDR3 DNA: TGTGCCAGCAGCCTCCAGCCAGGGAACACTGAAGCTTTCTTT

D gene: TRBD2
clone size: once
J gene: TRBJ2-7
CDR3 length: 18
V gene: TRBV27
CDR3 protein: CASSLSTSGGAEGYEQYF
CDR3 DNA: TGTGCCAGCAGTTTATCGACTAGCGGGGGGGCCGAGGGCTACGAGCAGTACTTC

D gene: TRBD1
clone size: once
J gene: TRBJ2-7
CDR3 length: 16
V gene: TRBV18
CDR3 protein: CASSPDRGGFSYEQYF
CDR3 DNA: TGTGCCAGCTCACCAGACAGGGGGGGATTCTCCTACGAGCAGTACTTC

D gene: TRBD1
clone size: NA
J gene: TRBJ1-6
CDR3 length: 16
V gene: TRBV27
CDR3 protein: CASSRTGGQYNSPLHF
CDR3 DNA: TGTGCCAGCAGTAGGACAGGGGGCCAATATAATTCACCCCTCCACTTT

D gene: NA
clone size: NA
J gene: TRBJ2-5
CDR3 length: 13
V gene: TRBV21-1
CDR3 protein: CASSLRRKETQYF
CDR3 DNA: TGTGCCAGCAGCCTAAGAAGAAAAGAGACCCAGTACTTC

D gene: NA
clone size: NA
J gene: TRBJ1-4
CDR3 length: 13
V gene: TRBV12-3/TRBV12-4
CDR3 protein: CASSFAGGEKLFF
CDR3 DNA: TGTGCCAGCAGTTTCGCGGGCGGTGAAAAACTGTTTTTT

D gene: NA
clone size: NA
J gene: TRBJ2-1
CDR3 length: 12
V gene: TRBV4-3
CDR3 protein: CASSQQNNEQFF
CDR3 DNA: TGCGCCAGCAGCCAACAGAACAATGAGCAGTTCTTC

D gene: NA
clone size: NA
J gene: TRBJ2-5
CDR3 length: 16
V gene: TRBV21-1
CDR3 protein: CASSNLTSGDGETQYF
CDR3 DNA: TGTGCCAGCAGCAACCTGACTAGCGGGGACGGGGAGACCCAGTACTTC

D gene: TRBD2
clone size: NA
J gene: TRBJ2-7
CDR3 length: 18
V gene: TRBV11-2
CDR3 protein: CASSLSSLAGESPYEQYF
CDR3 DNA: TGTGCCAGCAGCTTATCAAGCCTAGCGGGAGAATCACCCTACGAGCAGTACTTC